Following are 20 T cell receptor beta chains from one sample sequenced in a study of blood T cell repertoires in COVID-19. The table came from immunoSEQ multiplex PCR; TCRdb's copy has only in-frame clones and leaves some out. The sample carries about 180,000 clones, more than 75% recorded once. Input material: peripheral blood. All receptors derive from a woman aged 70-85 years with acute or convalescent COVID-19.

J is TRBJ1-5 and V is TRBV24-1, with TRBD1 as a possible D gene (5 bases). CDR1 KGHDR and CDR2 SFDVKD come from the germline V gene. The CDR3 spans 15 residues. V was trimmed by 9 bases and J by 1 base, leaving 15 bases between them. CDR3 amino acids: CATLRGRASNQPQHF. DNA for the CDR3: TGTGCCACCCTACGAGGCAGGGCGAGCAATCAGCCCCAGCATTTT.

The rearrangement uses TRBV5-1 and TRBJ2-4, with D possibly TRBD1 on 5 matching bases. Looked up from germline, CDR1 is SGHRS and CDR2 is YFSETQ. V lost 6 bases to trimming and J lost 2 bases, with 15 bases between them. This CDR3 spans 15 amino acids. Here the CDR3 DNA reads TGCGCCAGCACCGATGGGGCTGGGACCAAAAACATTCAGTACTTC. Translation gives CASTDGAGTKNIQYF.

This clone was observed once. The CDR3 DNA follows: TGTGCCAGCAGCCTACTTAGGACAGGCTGGAACACCGGGGAGCTGTTTTTT. It translates to CASSLLRTGWNTGELFF. The chain is built from TRBV5-6 and TRBJ2-2; 7 nucleotides agree with TRBD1. The germline V gene has CDR1 SGHDT and CDR2 YYEEEE. CDR3 size: 17 residues. The V segment lost 4 bases and the J segment 1 base; nucleotides outside the gene matches: 10.

J is TRBJ1-4 and V is TRBV15; possible D gene TRBD1, 5 bases. V was pared by 8 bases and J by 3 bases, with 19 bases between. Germline V lookup: CDR1 LNHNV, CDR2 YYDKDF (reference sequence). The CDR3 is 16 amino acids. The CDR3 sequence is CATLEGERVANEKLFF. The CDR3 DNA reads as TGTGCCACCTTAGAAGGGGAGCGGGTTGCTAATGAAAAACTGTTTTTT.

The chain links TRBV28 to TRBJ2-7; the D gene is possibly TRBD2 (6 bases). V shed 10 bases and J shed 4 bases, with 14 bases lying between them. Germline V CDR1 and CDR2: MDHEN, SYDVKM. This CDR3 is 12 amino acids long. In DNA form, the CDR3 reads TGTGCCACCCGGGACTCCATATACGAGCAGTACTTC. Its protein is CATRDSIYEQYF.

The rearrangement uses TRBV11-2 and TRBJ2-1, with 12 bases that match TRBD2. Trimming took 3 bases from V and 9 from J; bases not matched to a gene: 0. Germline CDR1 SGHAT, CDR2 FQNNGV. The CDR3 is 13 amino acids. The CDR3 bases are TGTGCCAGCAGCTTGGGACTAGCGGGTGAGCAGTTCTTC. Amino acids: CASSLGLAGEQFF.

The table lists this clone with a few counts. This chain uses TRBV11-2 with TRBJ2-1, with D tentatively TRBD2 (5 bases). The V end lost 1 base, the J end lost 7 bases, and 17 bases lay between the germline ends. This CDR3 is built from 16 residues. The germline gives CDR1 SGHAT, CDR2 FQNNGV. The CDR3 DNA is TGTGCCAGCAGCTTAGCCCCCCCCTGGAGAGGGAATGAGCAGTTCTTC. Protein: CASSLAPPWRGNEQFF.

This clone was recorded once. This CDR3 is CASSFQGPNEQFF. The CDR3 coding sequence is TGTGCCAGCAGCTTCCAGGGGCCGAATGAGCAGTTCTTC. The chain recombines TRBV7-2 with TRBJ2-1; D is perhaps TRBD1 (6 bases). Germline CDR1 SGHTA, CDR2 FQGNSA. The CDR3 runs to 13 residues. The germline V and J ends were trimmed by 3 bases and 7 bases, with 10 bases remaining between them.

In this sample, this clone turned up once. V usage is TRBV6-5 and J usage is TRBJ2-7; D is uncertain. CDR1 and CDR2 (germline): MNHEY, SVGAGI. V dropped 10 bases and J dropped 2 bases, with 15 bases sitting between them. The CDR3 spans 13 residues. Written as DNA, the CDR3 is TGTGCCACCGAAGTGGTAGCTACCTACGAGCAGTACTTC. Residues: CATEVVATYEQYF.

This chain connects TRBV28 to TRBJ1-5; D is undetermined. CDR3 length: 14 amino acids. Trimming took 5 bases from V and 5 from J, leaving 13 bases between them. In germline, CDR1 is MDHEN, CDR2 SYDVKM. DNA of the CDR3: TGTGCCAGCAGTCTTCCCCGCGGGGATCAGCCCCAGCATTTT. Its translation is CASSLPRGDQPQHF. The full variable domain, completed using reference TRBV28 and TRBJ1-5, is DVKVTQSSRYLVKRTGEKVFLECVQDMDHENMFWYRQDPGLGLRLIYFSYDVKMKEKGDIPEGYSVSREKKERFSLILESASTNQTSMYLCASSLPRGDQPQHFGDGTRLSIL.

The chain links TRBV21-1 to TRBJ2-1; the DNA was not used to check the table's D call, TRBD2. TRBV21-1 is deemed a pseudogene. This CDR3 is 16 amino acids long. The CDR3 nucleotides read TGTGCCAGCAGCAAAGCGACTAGTGGGTCGTACAATGAGCAGTTCTTC. It is translated as CASSKATSGSYNEQFF.

The chain joins TRBV19 to TRBJ1-5; 10 bases fit TRBD1. The CDR3 consists of 14 residues. CDR1 LNHDA and CDR2 SQIVND come from the germline V gene (reference sequence). Unmatched junction bases numbered 0, after V lost 5 bases and J lost 2 bases. The CDR3 DNA reads TGTGCCAGTAGTGGGACAGGGGGCAATCAGCCCCAGCATTTT. This sequence encodes CASSGTGGNQPQHF.

This clone has just one count. The J gene is TRBJ2-1, the V gene TRBV7-2; 9 bases are shared with TRBD1. Germline CDR1 SGHTA, CDR2 FQGNSA. The V and J ends lost 9 bases and 7 bases, in that order; junction bases with no gene match: 10. The CDR3 runs to 14 residues. CDR3 region: CASTPGQGGNEQFF. CDR3 DNA sequence: TGTGCCAGTACGCCGGGACAGGGTGGAAATGAGCAGTTCTTC.

The rearrangement uses TRBV20-1 and TRBJ1-2; D gene unclear. The germline V gene has CDR1 DFQATT and CDR2 SNEGSKA (reference sequence). The CDR3 sequence is 11 residues long. V was trimmed by 4 bases and J by 8 bases, leaving 11 bases between them. This CDR3 reads CSATPVFGYTF. The CDR3 DNA follows: TGCAGTGCTACTCCCGTTTTCGGCTACACCTTC.

V usage is TRBV5-1 and J usage is TRBJ2-2; D unclear. The V gene lost 0 bases and the J gene lost 5 bases, with 8 bases spanning the gap. CDR1 and CDR2 (germline): SGHRS, YFSETQ. The CDR3 runs 14 residues. CDR3 sequence reads: CASSLGVQTGELFF. Here the CDR3 DNA reads TGCGCCAGCAGCTTGGGAGTTCAAACCGGGGAGCTGTTTTTT.

V and J are TRBV28 and TRBJ1-2; D is unresolved. CDR3 length: 14 amino acids. The V gene lost 1 base and the J gene lost 3 bases, with 9 bases spanning the gap. Germline V CDR1 and CDR2: MDHEN, SYDVKM. CDR3: CASSLFDSYYGYTF. The CDR3 nucleotides read TGTGCCAGCAGTTTATTCGACTCCTACTATGGCTACACCTTC.

This chain joins TRBV27 and TRBJ2-5, with a possible D match to TRBD1 (6 bases). CDR1 and CDR2 from the germline V gene are MNHEY and SMNVEV (reference sequence). The CDR3 has 15 residues. Trimming removed 6 bases from V and 4 bases from J, with 18 bases in between. CDR3 bases: TGTGCCAGCAGCACGCCCAGGGGACCCACAGAGACCCAGTACTTC. Protein sequence: CASSTPRGPTETQYF.

The chain uses TRBV9 and TRBJ2-1; TRBD2 might be the D (6 bases). The V and J ends lost 4 bases and 6 bases respectively, with 20 bases between them. Germline V CDR1 and CDR2: SGDLS, YYNGEE. The CDR3 has 16 residues. For the CDR3, the DNA is TGTGCCAGCAGCCGATCCGGCGGAGGGGAGTTCAATGAGCAGTTCTTC. This encodes CASSRSGGGEFNEQFF. The variable domain in full, completed from reference TRBV9 and TRBJ2-1, reads DSGVTQTPKHLITATGQRVTLRCSPRSGDLSVYWYQQSLDQGLQFLIQYYNGEERAKGNILERFSAQQFPDLHSELNLSSLELGDSALYFCASSRSGGGEFNEQFFGPGTRLTVL.

This rearrangement joins TRBV28 to TRBJ2-7; maybe TRBD2 (6 bases). The germline gives CDR1 MDHEN, CDR2 SYDVKM. V was shortened by 2 bases and J by 5 bases, with 13 bases between the two germline ends. This CDR3 is 14 amino acids long. CDR3 in amino acids: CASSLRAGFHEQYF. The CDR3 nucleotides are TGTGCCAGCAGTTTAAGGGCGGGGTTCCACGAGCAGTACTTC. The full variable domain, rest sourced from reference TRBV28 and TRBJ2-7, is DVKVTQSSRYLVKRTGEKVFLECVQDMDHENMFWYRQDPGLGLRLIYFSYDVKMKEKGDIPEGYSVSREKKERFSLILESASTNQTSMYLCASSLRAGFHEQYFGPGTRLTVT.

This clone was detected only once. The chain employs TRBV5-1 and TRBJ1-4, with TRBD1 matching 8 bases. V shed 1 base and J 8 bases; nucleotides not matched to a gene: 10. In germline, CDR1 is SGHRS, CDR2 YFSETQ. The CDR3 length is 16 residues. CDR3 bases: TGCGCCAGCAGCTTGTTCGCCGGGACAGGAAAAGAAAAACTGTTTTTT. Its protein product is CASSLFAGTGKEKLFF.